The 27 T cell receptor beta chains below come from one sample, sequenced in a study of blood T cells in healthy people across ages. Combining a sample-barcoded 5' primer with a J-beta primer mix, a second PCR ran for about 7 to 11 cycles. Each CDR3 protein is one row after TCRdb ran MiXCR on the 5' RACE reads. The table shows about 640,000 distinct CDR3 sequences, with around three fifths occurring only once. Sequencing used blood. These receptors were collected from a man aged 55-75 years in good health.

This clonotype was detected a few times. The J gene is TRBJ2-3, the V gene TRBV20-1, with D perhaps matching TRBD1 or TRBD2 (5 bases each). The CDR3 length is 14 residues. With 6 bases removed from V and 5 bases from J, the gap between germline ends came to 18 bases. Germline values: CDR1 DFQATT, CDR2 SNEGSKA (reference sequence). CDR3 residues: CSAPTGTWGDTQYF. In DNA form, the CDR3 reads TGCAGTGCCCCCACTGGGACGTGGGGAGATACGCAGTATTTT.

The chain employs TRBV5-1 and TRBJ2-3; 7 bases align to TRBD2. This CDR3 region has 15 residues. Trimming at V came to 4 bases and at J to 2 bases, leaving 7 bases not matched to a gene. CDR1 is SGHRS and CDR2 is YFSETQ in the germline V gene. The CDR3 reads CASSMTSRFTDTQYF. The DNA of the CDR3 is TGCGCCAGCAGCATGACTAGCAGATTCACAGATACGCAGTATTTT. The whole variable domain, remainder taken from reference TRBV5-1 and TRBJ2-3, is KAGVTQTPRYLIKTRGQQVTLSCSPISGHRSVSWYQQTPGQGLQFLFEYFSETQRNKGNFPGRFSGRQFSNSRSEMNVSTLELGDSALYLCASSMTSRFTDTQYFGPGTRLTVL.

This clonotype was recorded a few times. The chain joins TRBV5-1 to TRBJ2-5; D perhaps matches TRBD1 (6 bases). This CDR3 comprises 12 residues. The germline CDR1 and CDR2 sequences are SGHRS and YFSETQ. The V and J ends lost 9 bases and 5 bases respectively, with 14 bases between them. The CDR3 DNA sequence: TGCGCCACCAGGGGTTCTGGGGAGACCCAGTACTTC. It translates to CATRGSGETQYF. The full variable domain, rest sourced from reference TRBV5-1 and TRBJ2-5, is KAGVTQTPRYLIKTRGQQVTLSCSPISGHRSVSWYQQTPGQGLQFLFEYFSETQRNKGNFPGRFSGRQFSNSRSEMNVSTLELGDSALYLCATRGSGETQYFGPGTRLLVL.

The count of this clonotype is one. CDR3 loop: CSAVPGTSGDNEQYF. The CDR3 DNA reads as TGCAGTGCTGTCCCCGGGACTAGCGGGGACAATGAGCAGTACTTC. The V and J genes are TRBV20-1 and TRBJ2-5, with 13 positions matching TRBD2. The CDR3 contains 15 residues. The V segment lost 5 bases and the J segment 11 bases; nucleotides outside the gene matches: 14. Germline CDR1 is DFQATT and CDR2 is SNEGSKA (reference sequence).

A few counts support this clonotype. The chain carries TRBV20-1 and TRBJ2-1, with D maybe TRBD1 (6 bases). Germline lookup yields CDR1 DFQATT and CDR2 SNEGSKA (reference sequence). V was trimmed by 5 bases and J by 6 bases, leaving 14 bases between them. The CDR3 extends over 13 amino acids. The DNA for the CDR3 is TGCAGTGCTCGAAGGGGGTACGGCAATGAGCAGTTCTTC. Protein: CSARRGYGNEQFF.

The rearrangement joins TRBV12-3 or TRBV12-4 to TRBJ1-1; no firm D call. The CDR3 has 12 amino acids. Between the trimmed V and J ends, which lost 6 bases and 7 bases, there was a span of 12 bases. The CDR3 protein is CASSRPTREAFF. In nucleotides, the CDR3 is TGTGCCAGCAGCCGCCCGACTCGTGAAGCTTTCTTT.

This clonotype was counted between two and nine times. The chain couples TRBV20-1 to TRBJ2-7; 7 bases line up with TRBD1. Unmatched junction bases numbered 5, after V lost 1 base and J lost 2 bases. This CDR3 region has 14 residues. Germline values: CDR1 DFQATT, CDR2 SNEGSKA (reference sequence). The CDR3, as DNA: TGCAGTGCTAGAGGTACAGGGGAGCCCTACGAGCAGTACTTC. Its translation: CSARGTGEPYEQYF.

The chain is built from TRBV5-1 and TRBJ1-2; weak D call: TRBD1 (6 bases). The CDR3 runs 14 residues. CDR1 and CDR2 from the germline V gene are SGHRS and YFSETQ. V lost 8 bases and J 1 base, leaving 15 bases between the germline ends. This chain's CDR3 is CASSVQGDNYGYTF. The CDR3 bases are TGCGCCAGTAGCGTACAGGGCGATAACTATGGCTACACCTTC.

V usage is TRBV21-1 and J usage is TRBJ2-1; the table's D call TRBD2 went unverified against the DNA. TRBV21-1 is shown as a pseudogene. This CDR3 comprises 17 residues. CDR3 sequence reads: CASSSSGGPSSYNEQFF. The CDR3 DNA reads TGTGCCAGCAGCTCTAGCGGGGGTCCCAGCTCCTACAATGAGCAGTTCTTC.

This clonotype was detected once. This chain links TRBV10-3 with TRBJ2-2; 8 bases are shared with TRBD1. The junction had 3 bases not matched to a gene; V was cut back by 8 bases and J by 1 base. The CDR3 has 14 residues. The germline V gene encodes CDR1 ENHRY and CDR2 SYGVKD. The CDR3 loop reads CAIGGQVNTGELFF. The CDR3 DNA reads as TGTGCCATCGGGGGACAGGTGAACACCGGGGAGCTGTTTTTT.

This clonotype is a singleton in its sample. This sequence joins TRBV29-1 and TRBJ2-3, with 14 bases aligning to TRBD2. CDR3 length: 13 amino acids. Unmatched junction bases numbered 0, after V lost 6 bases and J lost 4 bases. Germline V gene data show CDR1 as SQVTM and CDR2 as ANQGSEA. The CDR3 protein is CSVTSGRADTQYF. For the CDR3, the DNA is TGCAGCGTGACTAGCGGGAGGGCAGATACGCAGTATTTT.

CDR3 sequence (DNA): TGTGCCAGCAGCTTAGGGGGGTCAGGGGGCCTCAATGAGCAGTTCTTC. Protein sequence: CASSLGGSGGLNEQFF. The rearrangement uses TRBV11-2 and TRBJ2-1, with 8 bases lining up with TRBD1. This CDR3 is built from 16 residues. J lost 6 bases, V lost 1 base, and 8 bases had no gene match. Germline CDR1 is SGHAT and CDR2 is FQNNGV.

This chain uses TRBV5-6 with TRBJ2-7, with TRBD1 matching 7 bases. Trimming cost V 6 bases and J 2 bases; bases outside gene matches: 8. Per the germline V gene, CDR1 is SGHDT and CDR2 is YYEEEE. This CDR3 contains 14 residues. The CDR3 nucleotides read TGTGCCAGCACAGGCGAGGACAGGACCTACGAGCAGTACTTC. This sequence encodes CASTGEDRTYEQYF.

The chain recombines TRBV12-3 or TRBV12-4 with TRBJ2-5, with a weak D call TRBD1 (6 bases). The V end was cut by 5 bases, the J end by 0 bases, with 10 bases between. This CDR3 contains 14 residues. The CDR3 protein is CASSQQGYQETQYF. CDR3 nucleotides: TGTGCCAGCAGTCAACAGGGCTACCAAGAGACCCAGTACTTC.

This clonotype occurred a few times. The CDR3 DNA is TGCAGTGCTAGACGATGGGACAGGGACGCCTACAATGAGCAGTTCTTC. Amino acids: CSARRWDRDAYNEQFF. This sequence joins TRBV20-1 and TRBJ2-1, with 9 bases matching TRBD1. This CDR3 has 16 residues. Germline CDR1 and CDR2: DFQATT and SNEGSKA (reference sequence). V was clipped by 2 bases and J by 2 bases; unmatched bases: 7.

This clonotype was found a few times. V usage is TRBV18 and J usage is TRBJ2-5; 9 nucleotides line up with TRBD1. In germline, CDR1 is KGHSH, CDR2 LQKENI. V lost 2 bases and J lost 5; bases outside the gene matches: 6. This CDR3 region has 15 residues. The CDR3 DNA reads as TGTGCCAGCTCACCATCACAGGGGGCGAGGGAGACCCAGTACTTC. It encodes CASSPSQGARETQYF.

This clonotype turned up a few times. The J gene is TRBJ2-4, the V gene TRBV5-1; 8 nucleotides agree with TRBD1. The tail of the sequence fits TRBJ2-7 better, so the J call may be wrong. Per the germline V gene, CDR1 is SGHRS and CDR2 is YFSETQ. This CDR3 region has 15 residues. CDR3 DNA: TGCGCCAGCAGCTTGGGGCGGGACAGGATGAGCGAGCAGTACTTC. This gives the protein CASSLGRDRMSEQYF.

This clonotype showed up just once. This chain joins TRBV7-9 and TRBJ1-4; D remains ambiguous. Germline-derived CDR1 and CDR2 are SEHNR and FQNEAQ (reference sequence). This CDR3 is 15 amino acids long. V was clipped by 1 base and J by 7 bases, with 13 bases between them. CDR3 amino acids: CASSLGRAGGEKLFF. CDR3 sequence (DNA): TGTGCCAGCAGCTTAGGGCGGGCGGGCGGTGAAAAACTGTTTTTT.

The chain carries TRBV2 and TRBJ2-4; the match to TRBD1 covers 9 bases. After removal of 4 bases from V and 4 bases from J, the junction contained 2 bases not matched to a gene. CDR1 and CDR2 from the germline V gene are SNHLY and FYNNEI. CDR3 length equals 14 residues. CDR3 region: CASSGDRVKNIQYF. As DNA, the CDR3 is TGTGCCAGCAGTGGGGACAGGGTGAAAAACATTCAGTACTTC.

This chain connects TRBV7-3 to TRBJ2-1; 9 positions agree with TRBD2. Germline loops: CDR1 SGHTA, CDR2 FQGTGA. The CDR3 loop spans 15 amino acids. V trimming: 1 base; J trimming: 10 bases; junction bases outside the gene matches: 8. The CDR3 spells CASSLISGRLNEQFF. The DNA of the CDR3 is TGTGCCAGCAGCTTAATTAGCGGGAGATTGAACGAGCAGTTCTTC.

CDR3: CASSPGRTYGYTF. As DNA, the CDR3 is TGTGCCAGCAGTCCGGGACGCACCTATGGCTACACCTTC. The chain recombines TRBV27 with TRBJ1-2, with a tentative D call TRBD1 (5 bases). The CDR3 is made up of 13 amino acids. Germline CDR1 reads MNHEY; CDR2 reads SMNVEV (reference sequence). V lost 5 bases to trimming and J lost 4 bases, with 11 bases between them.

The table lists this clonotype with a count of one. The chain combines TRBV11-2 with TRBJ2-7, with 7 nucleotides matching TRBD1. Germline-derived CDR1 and CDR2 are SGHAT and FQNNGV. CDR3 length equals 15 residues. The J segment lost 1 base and the V segment lost 5 bases, leaving 8 bases of the junction unmatched. The CDR3 DNA is TGTGCCAGCAGCCTCGGGACAGCACCTTCCTACGAGCAGTACTTC. Translation gives CASSLGTAPSYEQYF. The variable domain in full, with the rest retrieved from reference TRBV11-2 and TRBJ2-7, is EAGVAQSPRYKIIEKRQSVAFWCNPISGHATLYWYQQILGQGPKLLIQFQNNGVVDDSQLPKDRFSAERLKGVDSTLKIQPAKLEDSAVYLCASSLGTAPSYEQYFGPGTRLTVT.

This clonotype was seen a few times. The rearrangement joins TRBV10-3 to TRBJ2-1, with 14 bases matching TRBD2. The CDR3 runs 16 residues. Germline loops: CDR1 ENHRY, CDR2 SYGVKD. V shed 6 bases and J 5 bases; nucleotides not matched to a gene: 6. The CDR3 DNA sequence: TGTGCCATCAGGACGGGACTAGCGGGGGTACACAATGAGCAGTTCTTC. Its translation is CAIRTGLAGVHNEQFF.

V usage is TRBV10-3 and J usage is TRBJ2-5, with 10 nucleotides matching TRBD1. The CDR3 is 20 residues long. CDR1 ENHRY and CDR2 SYGVKD come from the germline V gene. The V segment lost 4 bases and the J segment 0 bases; nucleotides outside the gene matches: 17. CDR3 bases: TGTGCCATCAGTGCCTCCGACAGGGGGCTCGGGGGACACTACCAAGAGACCCAGTACTTC. Translating it yields CAISASDRGLGGHYQETQYF.

The rearrangement links TRBV7-9 to TRBJ1-1; possible D gene TRBD1, 5 bases. The germline CDR1 and CDR2 sequences are SEHNR and FQNEAQ (reference sequence). V dropped 3 bases and J dropped 3 bases, with 11 bases sitting between them. The CDR3 is 14 residues long. CDR3 in amino acids: CASSLQGGDTEAFF. CDR3 bases: TGTGCCAGCAGCTTGCAGGGCGGTGACACTGAAGCTTTCTTT.

Here the CDR3 reads CASSGLAGGPTGELFF. The CDR3 DNA is TGTGCCAGCAGTGGACTAGCGGGGGGACCCACCGGGGAGCTGTTTTTT. The chain combines TRBV6-2 or TRBV6-3 with TRBJ2-2, with TRBD2 matching 14 bases. CDR3 size: 16 residues. V was pared by 5 bases and J by 4 bases, with 3 bases of the junction left unmatched. CDR1 and CDR2 from the germline V gene are MNHEY and SVGEGT.

In nucleotides, the CDR3 is TGTGCCAGCAGCTTACGGGGGATCGGATTCTCCTACGAGCAGTACTTC. It translates to CASSLRGIGFSYEQYF. The V and J genes are TRBV11-2 and TRBJ2-7; TRBD2 is a possible D gene (6 bases). The CDR3 extends over 16 amino acids. V dropped 2 bases and J dropped 0 bases, with 14 bases sitting between them. Germline V lookup: CDR1 SGHAT, CDR2 FQNNGV.